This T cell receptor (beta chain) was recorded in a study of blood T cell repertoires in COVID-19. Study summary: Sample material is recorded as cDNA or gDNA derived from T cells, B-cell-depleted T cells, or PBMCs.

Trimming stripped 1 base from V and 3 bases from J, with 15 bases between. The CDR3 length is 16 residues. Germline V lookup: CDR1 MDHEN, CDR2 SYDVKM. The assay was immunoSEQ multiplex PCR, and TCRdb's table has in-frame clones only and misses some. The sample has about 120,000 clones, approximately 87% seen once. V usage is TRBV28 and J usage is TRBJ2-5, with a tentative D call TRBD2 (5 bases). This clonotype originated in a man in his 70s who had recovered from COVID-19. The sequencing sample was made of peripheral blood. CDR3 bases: TGTGCCAGCAGTTTATTAGGCCTAGCCTTAGAAGAGACCCAGTACTTC. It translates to CASSLLGLALEETQYF.